This TCR beta chain came from a study of graft-versus-host responses after intestinal transplantation (dated by TCRdb to about 2021). As for the study more broadly: The transplants that recipients received were multivisceral, liver-intestinal, or isolated intestinal. Every recipient was given anti-thymocyte globulin induction, followed by about 3 years of maintenance tacrolimus and steroids. After intestinal transplantation, graft-versus-host and host-versus-graft alloreactive T cell clones in the graft, circulation and bone marrow were tracked using bulk TCR-beta CDR3 sequencing. To identify alloreactive clones, pre-transplant mixed lymphocyte reaction products were sequenced and compared with unstimulated pre-transplant donor and recipient T cells. The cohort enrolled 24 intestinal transplant recipients, one of whom was a retransplant, and a few patients without pretransplant specimens were excluded. A peak of at least 4% donor T cells among recipient peripheral blood mononuclear cells was the definition used for donor T cell macrochimerism. Rather than being sequenced by the commercial service, samples from three later patients were sequenced in-house on an Illumina MiSeq and processed with MiXCR.

The protocol used for the library was the immunoSEQ multiplex PCR assay. For most patients, genomic DNA was isolated with the Qiagen DNeasy Blood and Tissue Kit and sent frozen to Adaptive Biotechnologies for TCR sequencing. Adaptive Biotechnologies carried out high-throughput TCR-beta CDR3 sequencing of genomic DNA for most patients. On the study's bioinformatics: TCR sequencing data for roughly 17 patients were retrieved from Adaptive's ImmunoSEQ software; a few other patients were processed with MiXCR and VDJtools. To correct CD4 versus CD8 sorting errors, any sequence found in both subsets at a frequency ratio below 5:1 was removed. CDR3 nucleotide sequences shared between donor and recipient were removed because their origin could not be assigned. To count as alloreactive, a clone needed at least 2-fold expansion over unstimulated cells and a minimum CFSE-low frequency of 0.002% (template counts) or 0.001% (read counts). Clones detected in sequenced pre-transplant spleen, lymph node, or MLR CFSE-low populations of the donor or recipient were defined as mappable. Cumulative frequency of alloreactive clones was calculated as a percentage of all sequences weighted by copy number. TCRdb retrieved this table from immuneACCESS and kept in-frame rearrangements only. Not all clones are present; in checked studies, unresolved V genes account for under half, and no reason is known for the remainder. The DNA was the basis for D and trimming; V, J and clone size are from that table. The sample table holds tens of thousands of clones, of which 80% to 85% were seen once. The leading ten clones occupy 15% to 20% of the sample.

The full study reports these points: In patients with donor T cell macrochimerism, the allografts had high GvH to HvG T cell clonal ratios. Peak levels of circulating GvH clones were associated with declines in HvG clones early after transplant. The conclusions were limited by the relatively low number and heterogeneity of the intestinal transplant patients. GvH clones were found in recipient bone marrow, and some of the GvH clones appeared earlier in ileal mucosa or blood, which is consistent with an intestinal mucosal origin.

The time point label of this sample denotes: cells obtained before transplantation from donor or recipient. CD3+CD4+ and CD3+CD8+ populations were FACS-sorted from unstimulated pre-transplant donor and recipient cells taken from spleen or lymph nodes. The germline V gene (reference sequence) supplies CDR1 SEHNR and CDR2 FQNEAQ. The germline V and J ends show losses of 1 base and 2 bases respectively, and no gene match explains 4 bases of the junction. There are 17 amino acids in the CDR3, from cysteine to phenylalanine inclusive. Here the CDR3 DNA is all that survives: 51 bases in frame from base 1. This clone has a single count. Its antigen target is currently unknown. Base quality data are lacking; no much larger clone is found one base away.

Sequences were derived from unstimulated CD8+ T cells sorted from spleen or lymph node cells, sampled before intestinal transplant. The receptor was derived from a human donor who received an intestinal transplant. The sequence links TRBV7-9 to TRBJ2-2; TRBD2 lines up with 10 middle nucleotides. The CDR3 region has the sequence CASSLGGLATNTGELFF. The bases are TGTGCCAGCAGCTTAGGGGGACTAGCGACCAACACCGGGGAGCTGTTTTTT.